This entry is about one T cell receptor beta chain. This specimen comes from a study of blood T cell repertoires in COVID-19. Across the study: The United States, Italy and Spain supplied acute and convalescent COVID-19 samples. T cells, B-cell-depleted T cells, or PBMCs supplied cDNA or gDNA.

CDR3 length equals 17 residues. CDR1 and CDR2 from the germline V gene are LGHNA and YSLEER. V lost 0 bases to trimming and J lost 3 bases; unmatched junction nucleotides: 9. Original handling: Reference gene primers were amplified, and this amplification served to estimate nucleated cell counts. The data were produced by immunoSEQ multiplex PCR, yet TCRdb's version contains in-frame clones alone and is incomplete. That table furnishes V, J and clone size, whereas the DNA furnished D and trimming. The profile shows about 97,000 clones, 85% of them singletons. Specimen: peripheral blood. This clonotype was obtained from a woman in her 70s with active or convalescent COVID-19. The V and J genes are TRBV4-3 and TRBJ2-3; 7 bases line up with TRBD2. The CDR3 loop is CASSQDWRELSTDTQYF. CDR3 nucleotide sequence: TGCGCCAGCAGCCAAGATTGGCGGGAGCTTAGTACAGATACGCAGTATTTT.